This is a list of T cell receptor beta chains from one sample in a study of blood T cell repertoires in COVID-19. Sequenced by immunoSEQ multiplex PCR; TCRdb stores in-frame clones only, minus some. Here the sample spans 65,000 to 90,000 clones, 88% being singletons. Sequencing was done on a sample of peripheral blood. Receptors were obtained from a human donor in a cohort sampled during active COVID-19. The conserved cysteine and the conserved F or W are not part of the CDR3 here. The D gene is left open where the match is weak.

ASSLRTGWGTGELF	NA	TRBV5-6	TRBJ2-2
ASSIAGGPETQY	TRBD2	TRBV10-1	TRBJ2-5
ASRAQGHEQY	NA	TRBV10-2	TRBJ2-7
ASSFGTGSYNEQF	TRBD1	TRBV27	TRBJ2-1
ASMETGEGEKLF	TRBD1	TRBV5-1	TRBJ1-4
ATWGGNYGYT	NA	TRBV6-5	TRBJ1-2
ASSLGVPSYNEQF	NA	TRBV7-2	TRBJ2-1
ASSYSTGTGNTIY	TRBD1	TRBV6-2/TRBV6-3	TRBJ1-3
ASSLLETQY	NA	TRBV11-2	TRBJ2-5
AIRPQGVNTEAF	NA	TRBV10-3	TRBJ1-1
ASSQGTVTGELF	NA	TRBV3-1/TRBV3-2	TRBJ2-2